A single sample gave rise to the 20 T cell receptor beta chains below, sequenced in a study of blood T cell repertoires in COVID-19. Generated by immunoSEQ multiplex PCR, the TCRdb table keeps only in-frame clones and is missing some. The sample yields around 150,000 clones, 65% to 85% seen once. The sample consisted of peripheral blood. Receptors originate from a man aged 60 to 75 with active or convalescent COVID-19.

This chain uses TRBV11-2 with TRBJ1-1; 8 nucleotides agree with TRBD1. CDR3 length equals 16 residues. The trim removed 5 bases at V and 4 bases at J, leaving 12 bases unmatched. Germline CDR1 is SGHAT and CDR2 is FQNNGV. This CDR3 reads CASSPGQGAVGTEAFF. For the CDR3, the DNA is TGTGCCAGCAGCCCGGGGCAGGGGGCCGTGGGCACTGAAGCTTTCTTT.

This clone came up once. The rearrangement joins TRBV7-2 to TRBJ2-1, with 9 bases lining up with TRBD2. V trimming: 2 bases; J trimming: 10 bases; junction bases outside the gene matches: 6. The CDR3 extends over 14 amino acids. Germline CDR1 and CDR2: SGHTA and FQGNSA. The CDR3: CASSLLAGPLEQFF. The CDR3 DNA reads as TGTGCCAGCAGCTTACTAGCGGGGCCTTTGGAGCAGTTCTTC.

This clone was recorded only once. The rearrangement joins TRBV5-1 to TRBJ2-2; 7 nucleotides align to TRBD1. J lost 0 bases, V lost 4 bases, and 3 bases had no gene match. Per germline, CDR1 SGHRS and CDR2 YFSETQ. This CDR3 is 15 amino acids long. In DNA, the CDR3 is TGCGCCAGCAGCCCCGGGACAGCGAACACCGGGGAGCTGTTTTTT. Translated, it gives CASSPGTANTGELFF.

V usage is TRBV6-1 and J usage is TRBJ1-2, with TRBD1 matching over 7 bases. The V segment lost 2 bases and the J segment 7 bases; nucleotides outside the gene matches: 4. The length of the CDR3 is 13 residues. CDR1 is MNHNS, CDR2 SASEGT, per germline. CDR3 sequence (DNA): TGTGCCAGCAGTGAAAGGGGGCTAGGTGGCTACACCTTC. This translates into CASSERGLGGYTF.

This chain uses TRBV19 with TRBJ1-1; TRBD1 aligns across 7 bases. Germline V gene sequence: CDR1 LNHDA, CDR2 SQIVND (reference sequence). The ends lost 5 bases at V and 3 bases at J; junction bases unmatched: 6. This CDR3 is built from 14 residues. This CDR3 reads CASSPRDRHTEAFF. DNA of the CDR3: TGTGCCAGTAGTCCCCGGGACAGACACACTGAAGCTTTCTTT. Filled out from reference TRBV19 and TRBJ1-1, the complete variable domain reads DGGITQSPKYLFRKEGQNVTLSCEQNLNHDAMYWYRQDPGQGLRLIYYSQIVNDFQKGDIAEGYSVSREKKESFPLTVTSAQKNPTAFYLCASSPRDRHTEAFFGQGTRLTVV.

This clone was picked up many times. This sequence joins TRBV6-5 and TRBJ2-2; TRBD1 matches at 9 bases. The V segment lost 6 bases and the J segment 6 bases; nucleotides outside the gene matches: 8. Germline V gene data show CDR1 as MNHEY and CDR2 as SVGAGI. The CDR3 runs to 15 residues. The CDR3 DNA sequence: TGTGCCAGCAGCCTCGACAGGGGGAGGGCCGGGGAGCTGTTTTTT. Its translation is CASSLDRGRAGELFF.

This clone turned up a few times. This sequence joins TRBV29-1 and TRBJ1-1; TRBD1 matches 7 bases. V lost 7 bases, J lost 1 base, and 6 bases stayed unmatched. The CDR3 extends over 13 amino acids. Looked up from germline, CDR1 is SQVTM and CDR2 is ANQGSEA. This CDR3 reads CSATDRRNTEAFF. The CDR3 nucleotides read TGCAGCGCCACGGACAGGAGGAACACTGAAGCTTTCTTT.

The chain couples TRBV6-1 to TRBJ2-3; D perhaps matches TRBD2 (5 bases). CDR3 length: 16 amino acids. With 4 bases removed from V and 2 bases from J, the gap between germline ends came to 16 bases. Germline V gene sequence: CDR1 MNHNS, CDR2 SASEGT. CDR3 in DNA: TGTGCCAGCAGTGTCAGACGAGGGCCAGACACAGATACGCAGTATTTT. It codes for CASSVRRGPDTDTQYF.

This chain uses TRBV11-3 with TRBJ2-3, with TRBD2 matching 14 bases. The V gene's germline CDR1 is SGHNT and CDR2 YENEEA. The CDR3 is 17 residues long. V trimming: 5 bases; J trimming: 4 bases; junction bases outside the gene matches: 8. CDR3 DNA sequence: TGTGCCAGCAGCCCAGGGACTAGCGGGAGAGGTGCAGATACGCAGTATTTT. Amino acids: CASSPGTSGRGADTQYF.

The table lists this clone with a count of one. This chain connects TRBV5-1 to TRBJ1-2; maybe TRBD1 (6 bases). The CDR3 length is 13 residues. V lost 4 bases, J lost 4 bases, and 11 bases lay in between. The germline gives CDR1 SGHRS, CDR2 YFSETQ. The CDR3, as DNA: TGCGCCAGCAGCCCCTCGGACAGCTATGGCTACACCTTC. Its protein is CASSPSDSYGYTF.

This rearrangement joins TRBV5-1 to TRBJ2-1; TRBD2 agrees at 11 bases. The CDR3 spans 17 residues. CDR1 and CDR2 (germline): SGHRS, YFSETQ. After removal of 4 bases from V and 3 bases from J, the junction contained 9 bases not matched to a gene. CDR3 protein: CASSTGLAGFLYNEQFF. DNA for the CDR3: TGCGCCAGCAGCACAGGACTAGCGGGTTTCCTCTACAATGAGCAGTTCTTC. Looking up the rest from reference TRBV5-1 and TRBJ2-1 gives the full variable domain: KAGVTQTPRYLIKTRGQQVTLSCSPISGHRSVSWYQQTPGQGLQFLFEYFSETQRNKGNFPGRFSGRQFSNSRSEMNVSTLELGDSALYLCASSTGLAGFLYNEQFFGPGTRLTVL.

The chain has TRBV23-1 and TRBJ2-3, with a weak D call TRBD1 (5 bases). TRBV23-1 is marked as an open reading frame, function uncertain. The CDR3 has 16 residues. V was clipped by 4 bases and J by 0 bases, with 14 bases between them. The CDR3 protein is CASSPAMAGSTDTQYF. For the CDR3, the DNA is TGCGCCAGCAGTCCGGCGATGGCAGGGAGCACAGATACGCAGTATTTT.

Here the CDR3 reads CASSELGGADYNEQFF. The DNA of the CDR3 is TGTGCCAGCAGTGAATTAGGGGGAGCGGACTACAATGAGCAGTTCTTC. The chain couples TRBV25-1 to TRBJ2-1; D is possibly TRBD1 (6 bases). Trimming shortened V by 1 base and J by 3 bases, and 13 bases separated the two germline ends. Germline V CDR1 and CDR2: MGHDK, SYGVNS. CDR3 length: 16 residues. Based on the CDR3 plus reference TRBV25-1 and TRBJ2-1, the full variable domain is EADIYQTPRYLVIGTGKKITLECSQTMGHDKMYWYQQDPGMELHLIHYSYGVNSTEKGDLSSESTVSRIRTEHFPLTLESARPSHTSQYLCASSELGGADYNEQFFGPGTRLTVL.

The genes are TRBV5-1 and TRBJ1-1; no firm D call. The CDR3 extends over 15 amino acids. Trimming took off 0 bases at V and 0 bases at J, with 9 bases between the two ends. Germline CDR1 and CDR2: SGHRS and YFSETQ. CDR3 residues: CASSLVERLNTEAFF. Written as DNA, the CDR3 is TGCGCCAGCAGCTTGGTTGAGCGATTGAACACTGAAGCTTTCTTT.

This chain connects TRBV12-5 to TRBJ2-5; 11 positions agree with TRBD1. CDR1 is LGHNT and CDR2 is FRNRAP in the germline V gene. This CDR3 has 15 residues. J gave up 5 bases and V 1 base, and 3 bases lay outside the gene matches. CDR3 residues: CASGLGTGGIETQYF. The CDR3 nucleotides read TGTGCTAGTGGTTTGGGGACAGGGGGCATCGAGACCCAGTACTTC.

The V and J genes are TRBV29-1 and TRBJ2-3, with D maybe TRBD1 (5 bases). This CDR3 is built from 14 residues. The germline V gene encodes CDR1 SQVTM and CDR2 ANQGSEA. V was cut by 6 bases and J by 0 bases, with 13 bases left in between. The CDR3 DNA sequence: TGCAGCGTCTGCGTCGACAGTAGCACAGATACGCAGTATTTT. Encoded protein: CSVCVDSSTDTQYF.

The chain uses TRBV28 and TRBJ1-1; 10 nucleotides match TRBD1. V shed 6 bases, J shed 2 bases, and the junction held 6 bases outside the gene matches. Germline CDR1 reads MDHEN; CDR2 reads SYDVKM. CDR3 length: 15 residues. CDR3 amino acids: CASSPLTGGNTEAFF. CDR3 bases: TGTGCCAGCAGCCCCCTGACAGGGGGCAACACTGAAGCTTTCTTT.

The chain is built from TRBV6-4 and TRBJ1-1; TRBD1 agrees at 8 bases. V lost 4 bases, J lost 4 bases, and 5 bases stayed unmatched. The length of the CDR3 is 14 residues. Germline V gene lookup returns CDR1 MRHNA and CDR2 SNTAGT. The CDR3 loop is CASSVTGEGTEAFF. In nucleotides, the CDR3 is TGTGCCAGCAGTGTGACAGGGGAGGGCACTGAAGCTTTCTTT.

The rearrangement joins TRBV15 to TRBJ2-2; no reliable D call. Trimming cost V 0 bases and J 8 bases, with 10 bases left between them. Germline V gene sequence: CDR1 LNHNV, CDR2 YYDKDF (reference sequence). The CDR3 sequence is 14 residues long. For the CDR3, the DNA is TGTGCCACCAGCAGAGACGCCTCCACAGGGGAGCTGTTTTTT. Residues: CATSRDASTGELFF.

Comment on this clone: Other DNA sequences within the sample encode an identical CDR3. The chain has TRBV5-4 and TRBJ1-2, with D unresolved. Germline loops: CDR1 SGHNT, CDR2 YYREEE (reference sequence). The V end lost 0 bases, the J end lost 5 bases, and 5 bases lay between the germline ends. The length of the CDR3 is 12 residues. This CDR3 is CASSLDGYGYTF. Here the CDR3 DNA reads TGTGCCAGCAGCTTGGACGGTTATGGCTACACCTTC.